The rows below give T cell receptor beta chains drawn from one sample of a study of blood T cell repertoires in COVID-19. Produced via immunoSEQ multiplex PCR; TCRdb's table is partial and in-frame only. This sample has over 300,000 clones, with approximately 83% found just once. The sample taken for sequencing was PBMCs or T cells enriched from blood (not recorded which). Every receptor here comes from a young man who had recovered from COVID-19. Both conserved end residues are part of each CDR3. The D gene is left open where the match is weak. The size field is filled for only some rows; it gives once, few, many or a size class.

TRBJ2-5 TRBD2 TRBV9 - TGTGCCAGCAGCGTAGGGCTAGCGGGGGCGCAGGGCTTGGAGACCCAGTACTTC CASSVGLAGAQGLETQYF
TRBJ2-5 - TRBV10-2 - TGCGCCAGCAGTGAGTCCTACAGTAATCAAGAGACCCAGTACTTC CASSESYSNQETQYF
TRBJ1-2 TRBD1 TRBV4-1 - TGCGCCAGCAGCCAGCGGCTGCAGGGGGCTGGCTACACCTTC CASSQRLQGAGYTF
TRBJ2-7 TRBD1 TRBV2 - TGTGCCAGCAGGGTCGACAGGGACATATCCTACGAGCAGTACTTC CASRVDRDISYEQYF
TRBJ2-1 - TRBV7-3 few TGTGCCAGCAGCTCCGACATCGGTTCCTACAATGAGCAGTTCTTC CASSSDIGSYNEQFF
TRBJ2-3 - TRBV7-2 - TGTGCCAGCAGCTTAGCTGGTCTGGAGACGCAGTATTTT CASSLAGLETQYF
TRBJ2-7 TRBD2 TRBV4-1 - TGCGCCAGCAGCCAAGCTTCGAGGTTTGGCGCAGCGGGATCCGAGCAGTACTTC CASSQASRFGAAGSEQYF
TRBJ1-1 - TRBV7-2 - TGTGCCAGCAGCTTGCTGGGCAACACACTTTCTGAAGCTTTCTTT CASSLLGNTLSEAFF
TRBJ1-2 TRBD1 TRBV6-5 - TGTGCCAGCAGCCCCAAATTATACAGGGGGCATGGCTACACCTTC CASSPKLYRGHGYTF
TRBJ1-2 - TRBV5-1 - TGCGCCAGCAGCTTGGGGACAGCAAGCTATGGCTACACCTTC CASSLGTASYGYTF
TRBJ2-1 TRBD2 TRBV15 once TGTGCCACCAGCAGAGATCGCGCGGGGGGTCGTGAGCAGTTCTTC CATSRDRAGGREQFF
TRBJ1-4 TRBD1 TRBV5-1 - TGCGCCAGCAGCTCGGGACAGGGGGCCCAAGAAAAACTGTTTTTT CASSSGQGAQEKLFF
TRBJ1-5 TRBD1 TRBV11-2 - TGTGCCAGCAGCCGGGACAGGAATCAGCCCCAGCATTTT CASSRDRNQPQHF
TRBJ2-1 - TRBV30 - TGTGCCTGGAGGTTGCTGAACAAGAATTTGAATGAGCAGTTCTTC CAWRLLNKNLNEQFF
TRBJ1-2 - TRBV12-3/TRBV12-4 - TGTGCCAGCAGTCCCGACAGATACTATGGCTACACCTTC CASSPDRYYGYTF
TRBJ1-2 TRBD1 TRBV10-3 - TGTGCCATCAGTGGGACAGGGGATCACTATGGCTACACCTTC CAISGTGDHYGYTF
TRBJ1-5 TRBD1 TRBV2 - TGTGCCAGCAGCAGACAGGGAGGTCAGCCCCAGCATTTT CASSRQGGQPQHF
TRBJ1-5 - TRBV7-6 once TGTGCCAGCAGCTTAATGGAGGGGTCCAATCAGCCCCAGCATTTT CASSLMEGSNQPQHF
TRBJ1-6 - TRBV4-1 - TGCGCCAGCAGCCAAGCTGGACAAATCGGTAATTCACCCCTCCACTTT CASSQAGQIGNSPLHF
TRBJ2-1 TRBD1 TRBV5-1 - TGCGCCAGCAGCATACAGGGGGACAATGAGCAGTTCTTC CASSIQGDNEQFF